The rows below give T cell receptor beta chains drawn from one sample of a study of CD4 and CD8 cells across lung adenocarcinoma regions. A single record per CDR3 protein comes from TCRdb applying MiXCR to the PCR reads. This sample has 16,000 or so distinct CDR3 sequences, with approximately 50% found just once. Sequenced material: CD8+ T cells from the center of a lung tumor. The receptors were gathered from a female donor with lung adenocarcinoma. The CD4 and CD8 labels of this study may be unreliable. Each CDR3 is given with its conserved first and last residue. A D gene is named only where the DNA matches it firmly. Clone size appears in some rows only: once, few, many, or a class for an expanded clone.

clone size	V gene	D gene	J gene	CDR3 DNA	CDR3 protein
many	TRBV12-3/TRBV12-4	TRBD1	TRBJ2-5	TGTGCCAGCAGTTTCCGGACAGGGCCCCCACAAGAGACCCAGTACTTC	CASSFRTGPPQETQYF
.	TRBV6-1	.	TRBJ2-4	TGTGCCAGCAGCAACCCGGGCGGGTCGGCCAAAGATACGCAGTATTTC	CASSNPGGSAKDTQYF
.	TRBV6-5	.	TRBJ1-5	TGTGCCAGCAGTTACGGGGACGGTAACAATCAGCCCCAGCATTTT	CASSYGDGNNQPQHF
.	TRBV9	.	TRBJ2-1	TGTGCCAGCAGCGTTTCGCGGAACAATGAGCAGTTCTTC	CASSVSRNNEQFF
.	TRBV6-1	TRBD1	TRBJ2-4	TGTGCCAGCAGTCCTAGGGGGCACCGAGCCAAAAATATTCAGTACTTC	CASSPRGHRAKNIQYF
.	TRBV6-5	.	TRBJ2-3	TGTGCCAGCAGTTCTACAGACGCAGATACGCAGTACTTT	CASSSTDADTQYF
many	TRBV7-6	TRBD2	TRBJ2-2	TGTGCCAGCAGCGCGGAGACTAGCTCAAACACCGGGGAGCTGTTTTTT	CASSAETSSNTGELFF
.	TRBV4-1	.	TRBJ2-1	TGCGCCAGCAGCCGCGGAGAGGGACTTGGGAGCAATGAGCAGTTCTTC	CASSRGEGLGSNEQFF
.	TRBV27	.	TRBJ1-1	TGTGCCAGCAGTCGGGGACATGCGAACACTGAAGCTTTCTTT	CASSRGHANTEAFF
many	TRBV7-2	TRBD2	TRBJ2-5	TGTGCCAGCAGCCAGTATGGGGGGGTGGAGACCCAGTACTTC	CASSQYGGVETQYF
few	TRBV5-4	.	TRBJ2-2	TGTGCCAGCAGCTTCAGACAGGACACCGGGGAGCTGTTTTTT	CASSFRQDTGELFF
few	TRBV6-1	.	TRBJ2-4	TGTGCCAGCAGTGCTACCGGGCACCGAACCAAAGACACGCAGTACTTC	CASSATGHRTKDTQYF
few	TRBV27	.	TRBJ2-5	TGTGCCAGCAGTTTCGGTAGGGGTGAGACCCAGTACTTC	CASSFGRGETQYF
few	TRBV10-3	.	TRBJ2-2	TGTGCCAGTCAGTGGGGGGTTTCCGGGGAGCTGTTTTTT	CASQWGVSGELFF
.	TRBV6-4	TRBD1	TRBJ2-4	TGTGGCGGCAGGGGGCTCTGTGCCAAAAACATTCAGTACTTC	CGGRGLCAKNIQYF
once	TRBV6-8	.	TRBJ2-3	TGTGCCGGCGGCCCCGGGGCGCAGTATTTT	CAGGPGAQYF
.	TRBV6-1	TRBD2	TRBJ2-7	TGTGCCAGCAGCGATACTAGCGGGAGGGCAAAGGACTACGAGCAGTACTTC	CASSDTSGRAKDYEQYF
.	TRBV9	.	TRBJ1-2	TGTGCCAGCAGCACCCTAAACCAGGGTGGCTACACCTTC	CASSTLNQGGYTF
.	TRBV6-1	.	TRBJ2-4	TGTGGCAGCAGGGAGGCGCGGGACAAAAACATGCAGTACTTT	CGSREARDKNMQYF
once	TRBV6-5	TRBD2	TRBJ2-3	TGTGCCAGCAGTTACTCGGGGGCGGGGGGGAGCACAGGGGAGCAGTATTTT	CASSYSGAGGSTGEQYF
.	TRBV5-1	.	TRBJ2-4	TGCGGCAGCAGCGCGGAGCGAGCCACAAATACGCAGTACTTC	CGSSAERATNTQYF
.	TRBV6-1	.	TRBJ2-4	TGTGCCAGCATGAGACTCGGTAGCAAAGATACTCAGTATTTC	CASMRLGSKDTQYF
.	TRBV6-5	.	TRBJ2-3	TGTGCCAGCAGTTACGGGGGTATGGGCTCTAGAGATACTCAGTATTTT	CASSYGGMGSRDTQYF
.	TRBV6-1	TRBD2	TRBJ2-2	TGTGCCAGCAGGCGACTAGCGGAGGGGGTGGGCACAGGGGAGCTGTTTTTT	CASRRLAEGVGTGELFF
medium-sized	TRBV6-1	.	TRBJ1-2	TGTGCCAGCAGTCTGGGTGGGAGTTCGTCGGGCTACACCTTC	CASSLGGSSSGYTF
few	TRBV6-1	TRBD2	TRBJ2-3	TGTGCCAGCCGGACTAGCGGAACAGATACGCAGTATTTT	CASRTSGTDTQYF
.	TRBV27	.	TRBJ2-1	TGTGCCAGCAGTACCCTCCGGAGGGATGAGCAGTTCTTC	CASSTLRRDEQFF
many	TRBV30	.	TRBJ2-1	TGTGCCTGGGACTATACGGGGGTAGAGCAGTTCTTC	CAWDYTGVEQFF
.	TRBV12-3/TRBV12-4	TRBD1	TRBJ2-7	TGTGCCAGCAGTTCGGGACAGTTACTCTACGAGCAGTACTTC	CASSSGQLLYEQYF
.	TRBV6-1	.	TRBJ1-4	TGTGCCAGCAGTCGCGGGACCTCGGCTAATGAAAAACTGTTTTTT	CASSRGTSANEKLFF
.	TRBV6-1	TRBD1	TRBJ2-7	TGTGCCAGCAGACTAGAGGACAGGGGTTTACACGAGCAGTACTTC	CASRLEDRGLHEQYF
.	TRBV6-1	.	TRBJ2-3	TGTGCCAGCAAAGGACCTTCTCTCGCGGATACGCAGTATTTT	CASKGPSLADTQYF
.	TRBV25-1	.	TRBJ2-1	TGTGCCAGCAGTGAATATAATGCGCGGGGCAATGAGCAGTTCTTC	CASSEYNARGNEQFF
.	TRBV6-1	TRBD2	TRBJ2-3	TGTGCCAGCAGGGCTAGCGGGCGCCCAAACACAGATACGCAGTATTTT	CASRASGRPNTDTQYF
.	TRBV4-1	TRBD2	TRBJ2-3	TGCGCCAGCAGCCACCGAGACGCGGGCGGGGGAGGCAAAGATACGCAGTATTTC	CASSHRDAGGGGKDTQYF
.	TRBV6-1	.	TRBJ1-5	TGTGCCAGCAGGAAAGGAGGGGGTCGCGGCAATCAGCCCCAGCATTTT	CASRKGGGRGNQPQHF
.	TRBV10-3	.	TRBJ2-1	TGTGCCATCAGTCACAACGGCAATGAGCAGTTCTTC	CAISHNGNEQFF
many	TRBV7-6	.	TRBJ2-3	TGTGCCAGCAGCTTAGCCGGTAGCACAGATACGCAGTATTTT	CASSLAGSTDTQYF
many	TRBV14	.	TRBJ2-3	TGTGCCAGCAGCAGGGGGTCGGATACGCAGTATTTT	CASSRGSDTQYF
.	TRBV6-1	.	TRBJ2-3	TGTGCGGGCAGTGGGGGGACAGACCAAGAGACGCAGTATTTT	CAGSGGTDQETQYF
.	TRBV27	TRBD2	TRBJ2-1	TGTGCCAGCAGCGGACTAGCGGGGGACAATGAGCAGTTCTTC	CASSGLAGDNEQFF
.	TRBV6-1	TRBD2	TRBJ2-3	TGTGCGGGCAGCGGGGGCAGTGGCAAAGATACCCAGTATTTC	CAGSGGSGKDTQYF
hyperexpanded	TRBV6-5	TRBD2	TRBJ2-1	TGTGCCAGCAGATTCTCCGGGACTAGCGGCAATGAGCAGTTCTTC	CASRFSGTSGNEQFF
.	TRBV6-1	TRBD2	TRBJ2-4	TGTGCCAGCGGCCCGGGGGGGGGAGCCAAAAACATGCAGTATTTC	CASGPGGGAKNMQYF
.	TRBV28	.	TRBJ2-1	TGTGCTAGCAGTTGGGGATTCGGCTCCTACAATGAGCAGTTCTTC	CASSWGFGSYNEQFF
few	TRBV10-1	TRBD2	TRBJ2-1	TGCGCCAGCAGTGGGGCGGGGAGGGGTCAGCAGTTCTTC	CASSGAGRGQQFF
.	TRBV6-1	TRBD2	TRBJ2-5	TGTGCCAGCAGTGAAGTAACGTCGAGCGGGAGAAGCTTC	CASSEVTSSGRSF